The present entry profiles one T cell receptor (beta chain) with its context. The assay was immunoSEQ multiplex PCR, and TCRdb's table has in-frame clones only and misses some. The profile shows about 400,000 clones, around 93% of them singletons. This sample is drawn from a study of shared T cell receptors in the human thymus. V was clipped by 2 bases and J by 6 bases; unmatched bases: 4. Germline CDR1 reads SGDLS; CDR2 reads YYNGEE. This CDR3 comprises 14 residues. Sequencing used thymocytes. This TCR derives from a human donor. This chain links TRBV9 with TRBJ2-7; 11 bases match TRBD2. CDR3 region: CASSVTSGTFEQYF. The CDR3 nucleotides are TGTGCCAGCAGCGTGACTAGCGGGACTTTCGAGCAGTACTTC.